These T cell receptor beta chains were read from a single sample in a study of shared clonotypes between healthy human individuals. Sequencing was performed with immunoSEQ multiplex PCR; in TCRdb, only in-frame clones are kept and a portion is missing. The data show 2 million to 2.5 million clones, with approximately 95% seen just once and 0.35% to 0.45% held by the top ten. Input material: naive CD4+ T cells from PBMCs. The receptors were sampled from a man aged 18 to 35 in good health. Some clones in this sample may be carry-over from other donors' samples. The CDR3 runs from the conserved cysteine through the conserved F or W. Each record gives: D gene, J gene, V gene, clone size, CDR3 protein, CDR3 DNA. A D gene is named only where the DNA matches it firmly. Not every row has a clone size; where given, it reads once, few, many or a size class.

d_gene: -
j_gene: TRBJ1-5
v_gene: TRBV30
abundance: few
CDR3aa: CAWSRGNQPQHF
CDR3nt: TGTGCCTGGAGTCGGGGCAATCAGCCCCAGCATTTT

d_gene: -
j_gene: TRBJ1-4
v_gene: TRBV4-1
abundance: -
CDR3aa: CASSQVGEKLFF
CDR3nt: TGCGCCAGCAGCCAAGTAGGTGAAAAACTGTTTTTT

d_gene: TRBD2
j_gene: TRBJ2-7
v_gene: TRBV29-1
abundance: -
CDR3aa: CSAQAGPTYEQYF
CDR3nt: TGCAGCGCCCAAGCGGGACCCACCTACGAGCAGTACTTC

d_gene: TRBD2
j_gene: TRBJ2-7
v_gene: TRBV6-5
abundance: -
CDR3aa: CASSYSRLAKTYEQYF
CDR3nt: TGTGCCAGCAGTTACTCCCGACTAGCTAAGACCTACGAGCAGTACTTC

d_gene: -
j_gene: TRBJ1-2
v_gene: TRBV5-1
abundance: once
CDR3aa: CASSPDLNYGYTF
CDR3nt: TGCGCCAGCAGCCCCGACCTGAATTATGGCTACACCTTC

d_gene: -
j_gene: TRBJ1-3
v_gene: TRBV2
abundance: once
CDR3aa: CASKFLVSGNTIYF
CDR3nt: TGTGCCAGCAAGTTCCTTGTCTCTGGAAACACCATATATTTT

d_gene: -
j_gene: TRBJ2-2
v_gene: TRBV5-1
abundance: -
CDR3aa: CASTYSRLGPGELFF
CDR3nt: TGCGCCAGCACATATTCGCGACTAGGGCCCGGGGAGCTGTTTTTT

d_gene: TRBD1
j_gene: TRBJ1-2
v_gene: TRBV6-1
abundance: -
CDR3aa: CASTRPGQDYGYTF
CDR3nt: TGTGCCAGCACCCGACCGGGACAGGACTATGGCTACACCTTC

d_gene: TRBD1
j_gene: TRBJ1-2
v_gene: TRBV18
abundance: -
CDR3aa: CASSPGQGDYGYTF
CDR3nt: TGTGCCAGCTCACCAGGACAGGGAGACTATGGCTACACCTTC

d_gene: TRBD1
j_gene: TRBJ1-5
v_gene: TRBV19
abundance: -
CDR3aa: CASSIRDSGQPQHF
CDR3nt: TGTGCCAGTAGTATCCGGGACAGTGGCCAGCCCCAGCATTTT

d_gene: TRBD2
j_gene: TRBJ2-5
v_gene: TRBV5-1
abundance: once
CDR3aa: CASSLAGLAGVGETQYF
CDR3nt: TGCGCCAGCAGCTTGGCTGGCCTAGCGGGAGTTGGGGAGACCCAGTACTTC

d_gene: TRBD2
j_gene: TRBJ2-1
v_gene: TRBV19
abundance: -
CDR3aa: CASSSTGTSGRNEQFF
CDR3nt: TGTGCCAGTAGCAGTACCGGGACTAGCGGGAGGAATGAGCAGTTCTTC

d_gene: -
j_gene: TRBJ2-7
v_gene: TRBV28
abundance: -
CDR3aa: CASTYWDEQYF
CDR3nt: TGTGCCAGCACCTATTGGGACGAGCAGTACTTC